This T cell receptor beta chain came from a study of blood T cells in healthy people across ages (dated by TCRdb to the mid-2010s). About the investigation overall: In model experiments, template switching captured about one uniquely barcoded TCR beta cDNA molecule for every two T cells. The study measured age-related changes in TCR beta repertoire diversity using deep sequencing normalized with unique cDNA molecular identifiers. Four age groups were formed from the donors: young (average about 16 years), middle-aged (just under 40), aged (62) and long-lived (more than 75). Using the same blood draw, the study looked at two additional independent replicas of 1 million unique cDNA reads for two donors, one aged 18 to 30 and the other aged 80 or older.

The 35 to 40 donors, aged about 6 to 95 years, were systemically healthy Caucasian individuals from Russia. Each donor gave roughly 9.5 milliliters of peripheral blood, collected into EDTA-treated Vacutainer tubes. Ficoll-Paque density-gradient centrifugation was used to isolate PBMCs, with at least 6 million per sample. Total RNA, at least 5 micrograms per sample, was extracted from PBMCs with Trizol reagent. For every donor, flow cytometry on a PBMC aliquot measured the percentage of naive CD45RAhigh/CD27high T cells. Points on this clonotype: This receptor's antigen is unknown. One base away there is no much larger clone; base qualities are not given.

The germline V gene gives CDR1 as SGHRS and CDR2 as YFSETQ. V gives up 2 bases and J gives up 5 bases, and the segment between their germline ends measures 19 bases. The CDR3 goes from the cysteine to the phenylalanine over 16 residues. The read is trimmed to its CDR3 DNA, 48 bases read in frame from base 1. To prepare the library, 5' RACE was applied. This sample was sequenced with an Illumina HiSeq 2500. A second PCR of roughly 6 to 12 cycles was run with a J-beta primer mix and a sample-barcoded 5' primer. A unique molecular identifier was introduced onto each TCR beta cDNA molecule by a template-switch 5' adaptor carrying 12 random nucleotides. Each sample yielded at least 2.5 million CDR3-containing paired-end reads. All of the RNA was converted into first-strand cDNA using the Mint cDNA synthesis kit, with a TRBC-specific oligonucleotide serving as the primer. Following uracil-DNA glycosylase treatment, a first 18-cycle PCR with universal primers M1SS and BC2_uni_R was performed on all cDNA. The study's processing was this. For normalization, 1 million high-quality reads, each with a distinct molecular identifier, were randomly selected from each sample. Instead of being binned into consensus sequences, reads with shared molecular identifiers were discarded. CDR3 identification, clonotype clustering and error correction used MiTCR with a Q25 quality threshold and the strictest error-elimination algorithm. Lower-bound total TCR beta diversity was estimated with a nonparametric unseen species model using Euler transformation. TCRdb reworked the public reads: Q25 trimming with fastp, MiXCR clone assembly, productive beta chains retained. Here each entry gathers all rows of one CDR3 protein and keeps the most common genes and DNA. TCRdb assigned the V and J calls; the authors' analysis was not used. For this sample there are about 780,000 distinct CDR3 sequences; 20% to 30% appear just once. Roughly 3.1% of the sample rests with the top ten.

General study outcomes and caveats: Bulk unsorted PBMC profiling prevented conclusive comparison of naive and antigen-experienced compartments. Total diversity estimates from one million sequenced T cells were considered lower bounds and underestimates. A strong correlation was found between observed TCR beta diversity and the percentage of naive T cells measured by flow cytometry. The long-lived group showed more naive CD4+ T cells, fewer expanded clones and increased TCR diversity than the aged group, suggesting age selection. Observed TCR beta diversity per million T cells fell roughly linearly with age, and a significant reduction was already apparent by age around 40. Because donor CMV infection status was unknown, age-related changes in expanded clonotypes were potentially confounded.

These same data were also listed under a study on T cells of mothers and their children. The second study's paper adds: Nine systemically healthy Caucasian individuals, comprising three mothers and their six children, were included as donors. cDNA synthesis consumed the entire amount of extracted RNA, loaded at about 1.5 ug RNA in each 15 ul reaction. Sample barcodes and 2-4 random nucleotides were added via the M1S primer in the second PCR. Over 8.5 million TCR beta CDR3 reads were obtained for each mother, and approximately 3 million reads were obtained for each child. Thymic selection similarly shapes TCR recombination output in related and unrelated pairs, with minor effect from inherited differences. Related mother-child pairs always showed normalized repertoire overlap that was slightly higher than in unrelated mother-child pairs, though the difference was never significant. With a sensitivity of roughly 93 clones per million clonotypes, no persistent microchimeric T cell clones were detected. In the study, deep NGS was used to compare the TCR beta repertoires of mothers and children, and features distinguishing related mother-child pairs from unrelated individuals were sought. On average, the children were approximately 11 +/- 4 years old, while the mothers were about 40 +/- 4 years old. After adapters were ligated using NEBNext reagents, the libraries underwent 100+100 nt paired-end sequencing on an Illumina HiSeq 2000. Mother and child libraries were prepared a month apart and sequenced in separate runs to prevent cross-contamination. For each donor, somewhere between about 450,000 and 2,000,000 distinct TCR beta clonotypes were identified. Naive TCR beta clonotypes were estimated from low-frequency clonotypes matched to each donor's FACS-determined naive share, without sorting.

Source material: blood. The V and J segments used are TRBV5-1 and TRBJ1-1; the D gene is perhaps TRBD1, from 5 matching bases. The clonotype was recovered from a boy aged 10-17 years in good health. The CDR3 sequence is CASSFPRQGVKTEAFF. The sequenced DNA: TGCGCCAGCAGCTTCCCCAGGCAAGGGGTTAAGACTGAAGCTTTCTTT.